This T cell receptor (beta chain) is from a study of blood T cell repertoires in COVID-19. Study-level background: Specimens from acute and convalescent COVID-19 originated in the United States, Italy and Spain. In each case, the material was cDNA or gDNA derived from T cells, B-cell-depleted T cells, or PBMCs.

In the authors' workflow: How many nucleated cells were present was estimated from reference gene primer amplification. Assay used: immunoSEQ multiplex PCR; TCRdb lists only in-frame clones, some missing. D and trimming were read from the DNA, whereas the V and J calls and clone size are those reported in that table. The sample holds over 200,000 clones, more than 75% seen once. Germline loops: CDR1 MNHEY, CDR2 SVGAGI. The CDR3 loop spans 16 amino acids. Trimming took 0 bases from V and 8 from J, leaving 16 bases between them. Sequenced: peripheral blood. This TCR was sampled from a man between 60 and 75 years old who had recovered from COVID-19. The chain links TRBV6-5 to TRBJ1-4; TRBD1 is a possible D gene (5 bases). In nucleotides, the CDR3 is TGTGCCAGCAGTTACTCGCCTGCGGGACCGGTCGAAAAACTGTTTTTT. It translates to CASSYSPAGPVEKLFF.